The sequence of this TCR beta chain was determined in a study of shared clonotypes between healthy human individuals. The CDR3 runs to 20 residues. Samples underwent the assay at deep level. Using immunoSEQ multiplex PCR, the repertoire was profiled, and TCRdb retains in-frame clones only, with some absent. The table records 2,500,000 or so clones, over 85% of them present only once. The sequenced material came from naive CD4+ T cells sorted from blood. The subset here: CD45RA+ positively selected. V usage is TRBV21-1 and J usage is TRBJ2-7; the table's D call, TRBD2, has no DNA check behind it. TRBV21-1 is classified as a pseudogene. This TCR derives from a young man in good health. CDR3 bases: TGTGCCAGCAGCAAAGGGGAGGGGCAGATCACTTACTGGCTGAACTACGAGCAGTACTTC. Amino acid sequence: CASSKGEGQITYWLNYEQYF.